Below are 23 T cell receptor beta chains sequenced from a single sample in a study of technical replicates of blood from several donors. Here immunoSEQ multiplex PCR was the method, and the copy in TCRdb shows in-frame clones only, minus some. The sample has tens of thousands of clones, roughly 97% seen once. Sequencing was done on a sample of T cells isolated from PBMCs. These receptors came from a human donor in good health.

This chain links TRBV18 with TRBJ2-7; the D gene is possibly TRBD2 (5 bases). V was clipped by 3 bases and J by 8 bases, with 17 bases between them. The CDR3 extends over 14 amino acids. Germline V gives CDR1 KGHSH, CDR2 LQKENI. The CDR3 nucleotides read TGTGCCAGCTCACCCTCGGGGATTGAGTCTAAGCAGTACTTC. As protein: CASSPSGIESKQYF.

The rearrangement uses TRBV29-1 and TRBJ2-2, with D possibly being TRBD1 (6 bases). Germline V gene sequence: CDR1 SQVTM, CDR2 ANQGSEA. This CDR3 region has 15 residues. The V and J ends lost 0 bases and 5 bases respectively, with 13 bases between them. In DNA form, the CDR3 reads TGCAGCGTTGAAGATGGGGGCGTAGGTACCGGGGAGCTGTTTTTT. It specifies CSVEDGGVGTGELFF.

About this clone itself: Other DNA sequences within the sample encode an identical CDR3. The chain links TRBV5-1 to TRBJ1-1; maybe TRBD1 (5 bases). V lost 0 bases to trimming and J lost 0 bases, with 12 bases between them. CDR1 is SGHRS and CDR2 is YFSETQ in the germline V gene. CDR3 length equals 16 residues. The CDR3 loop reads CASSLGFRAMNTEAFF. DNA for the CDR3: TGCGCCAGCAGCTTGGGGTTCAGGGCTATGAACACTGAAGCTTTCTTT.

This clone has only one observation. This chain connects TRBV5-1 to TRBJ1-1; D is ambiguous. The CDR3 runs 13 residues. Trimming removed 1 base from V and 1 base from J, with 5 bases in between. Germline V gene sequence: CDR1 SGHRS, CDR2 YFSETQ. The CDR3 is CASSLSKNTEAFF. The DNA of the CDR3 is TGCGCCAGCAGCTTGAGCAAGAACACTGAAGCTTTCTTT.

The chain employs TRBV13 and TRBJ1-1; D might be TRBD1 (5 bases). CDR1 and CDR2 (germline): PRHDT, FYEKMQ (reference sequence). This CDR3 region has 14 residues. Trimming removed 5 bases from V and 0 bases from J, with 10 bases in between. The CDR3 loop reads CASSPGLVNTEAFF. The CDR3 coding sequence is TGTGCCAGCAGCCCGGGACTGGTGAACACTGAAGCTTTCTTT.

The chain is built from TRBV5-6 and TRBJ2-7; 9 bases map to TRBD1. Germline V lookup: CDR1 SGHDT, CDR2 YYEEEE. The CDR3 runs to 16 residues. V gave up 3 bases and J gave up 7 bases; unmatched junction bases: 14. Here the CDR3 reads CASSWTTGTGKAEQYF. The CDR3 DNA reads TGTGCCAGCAGCTGGACCACCGGGACAGGGAAAGCGGAGCAGTACTTC. Using reference TRBV5-6 and TRBJ2-7 for the parts outside the CDR3, the full variable domain is DAGVTQSPTHLIKTRGQQVTLRCSPKSGHDTVSWYQQALGQGPQFIFQYYEEEERQRGNFPDRFSGHQFPNYSSELNVNALLLGDSALYLCASSWTTGTGKAEQYFGPGTRLTVT.

V usage is TRBV7-9 and J usage is TRBJ2-1, with D uncertain. CDR3 size: 15 residues. The germline V gene encodes CDR1 SEHNR and CDR2 FQNEAQ (reference sequence). V was cut by 5 bases and J by 4 bases, with 15 bases left in between. The CDR3 region is CASSNFLGIYNEQFF. Written as DNA, the CDR3 is TGTGCCAGCAGCAATTTCTTGGGCATTTACAATGAGCAGTTCTTC.

This clone was observed a single time. The V gene is TRBV11-3, the J gene TRBJ2-7, with a possible D match to TRBD1 (5 bases). Germline CDR1 is SGHNT and CDR2 is YENEEA. The V gene lost 5 bases and the J gene lost 2 bases, with 13 bases spanning the gap. The CDR3 loop spans 14 amino acids. As DNA, the CDR3 is TGTGCCAGCAGCGGACCGGACAATACCTACGAGCAGTACTTC. Protein product: CASSGPDNTYEQYF.

The chain links TRBV7-3 to TRBJ2-7, with TRBD2 matching over 14 bases. Per germline, CDR1 SGHTA and CDR2 FQGTGA. V lost 2 bases and J lost 5; bases outside the gene matches: 5. The length of the CDR3 is 16 residues. Here the CDR3 reads CASSLSTSGGANEQYF. In DNA, the CDR3 is TGTGCCAGCAGCTTATCGACTAGCGGGGGGGCGAACGAGCAGTACTTC.

V is TRBV5-1 and J is TRBJ2-3; maybe TRBD2 (5 bases). The length of the CDR3 is 15 residues. Germline V gene lookup returns CDR1 SGHRS and CDR2 YFSETQ. Trimming stripped 7 bases from V and 0 bases from J, with 15 bases between. DNA of the CDR3: TGCGCCAGCGCAGCCCCCAGCGGAAGCACAGATACGCAGTATTTT. Translating gives CASAAPSGSTDTQYF.

The rearrangement joins TRBV5-4 to TRBJ2-1; D perhaps matches TRBD2 (6 bases). The CDR3 sequence is 20 residues long. V was shortened by 2 bases and J by 0 bases, with 24 bases between the two germline ends. Germline values: CDR1 SGHNT, CDR2 YYREEE (reference sequence). This chain's CDR3 is CASSFRDSKLSKSSYNEQFF. CDR3 nucleotide sequence: TGTGCCAGCAGCTTCCGGGACTCCAAGCTAAGTAAAAGCTCCTACAATGAGCAGTTCTTC.

The chain couples TRBV7-9 to TRBJ2-5, with D perhaps TRBD2 (5 bases). V lost 7 bases to trimming and J lost 5 bases, with 11 bases between them. Germline CDR1 is SEHNR and CDR2 is FQNEAQ (reference sequence). This CDR3 has 12 residues. CDR3 residues: CASTPGGETQYF. DNA of the CDR3: TGTGCCAGCACCCCAGGCGGGGAGACCCAGTACTTC.

This chain joins TRBV29-1 and TRBJ2-1, with 7 bases aligning to TRBD2. V shed 3 bases, J shed 6 bases, and the junction held 5 bases outside the gene matches. The V gene's germline CDR1 is SQVTM and CDR2 ANQGSEA. The CDR3 sequence is 13 residues long. The CDR3 protein is CSVESLAGNEQFF. The CDR3 region has the DNA TGCAGCGTTGAGAGTTTAGCGGGCAATGAGCAGTTCTTC.

The V call is TRBV10-1, the J call TRBJ1-1; possible D gene TRBD1, 6 bases. Trimming took 6 bases from V and 5 from J, leaving 13 bases between them. Germline V gene data show CDR1 as WNHNN and CDR2 as SYGVQD (reference sequence). This CDR3 spans 13 amino acids. DNA of the CDR3: TGCGCCAGCAGCAAAACAGGGCCGACTGAAGCTTTCTTT. Encoded protein: CASSKTGPTEAFF.

This chain joins TRBV5-1 and TRBJ1-3; D is uncertain. The CDR3 totals 15 residues. Germline V CDR1 and CDR2: SGHRS, YFSETQ. Between the trimmed V and J ends, which lost 0 bases and 0 bases, there was a span of 7 bases. CDR3 amino acids: CASSLGQSSGNTIYF. As DNA, the CDR3 is TGCGCCAGCAGCTTGGGACAAAGCTCTGGAAACACCATATATTTT.

The chain has TRBV27 and TRBJ1-5, with D possibly TRBD1 on 5 matching bases. The CDR3 is 17 amino acids. V was cut by 2 bases and J by 2 bases, with 16 bases left in between. In germline, CDR1 is MNHEY, CDR2 SMNVEV (reference sequence). The CDR3 region is CASSLTGEGLGNQPQHF. The CDR3 DNA sequence: TGTGCCAGCAGTTTAACGGGGGAAGGACTAGGCAATCAGCCCCAGCATTTT.

The genes are TRBV10-3 and TRBJ1-5, with a possible D match to TRBD1 (5 bases). The CDR3 totals 14 residues. Deletions cut 10 bases from V and 6 bases from J, with 19 bases between. Per germline, CDR1 ENHRY and CDR2 SYGVKD. Written as DNA, the CDR3 is TGTGCCACGTGGGCGGGAGGGGCCGGTCAGCCCCAGCATTTT. The encoded protein is CATWAGGAGQPQHF.

V usage is TRBV7-6 and J usage is TRBJ2-3; weak D call: TRBD1 (5 bases). V lost 1 base and J 1 base, leaving 9 bases between the germline ends. The CDR3 extends over 15 amino acids. From germline, CDR1 is SGHVS and CDR2 FNYEAQ. CDR3 region: CASSLGWGGTDTQYF. DNA for the CDR3: TGTGCCAGCAGCTTAGGTTGGGGCGGCACAGATACGCAGTATTTT. The full variable domain, with the rest looked up from reference TRBV7-6 and TRBJ2-3, is GAGVSQSPRYKVTKRGQDVALRCDPISGHVSLYWYRQALGQGPEFLTYFNYEAQQDKSGLPNDRFSAERPEGSISTLTIQRTEQRDSAMYRCASSLGWGGTDTQYFGPGTRLTVL.

Comments on this clone: The identical CDR3 is also encoded by other nucleotide sequences in the sample. The chain carries TRBV19 and TRBJ2-7, with D possibly matching TRBD1 (6 bases). Between the trimmed V and J ends, which lost 5 bases and 1 base, there was a span of 9 bases. In germline, CDR1 is LNHDA, CDR2 SQIVND (reference sequence). The CDR3 runs to 13 residues. The CDR3 DNA sequence: TGTGCCAGTAGTCCAGGGGTATCCTACGAGCAGTACTTC. Translation gives CASSPGVSYEQYF.

The chain employs TRBV6-1 and TRBJ2-3; D is uncertain. The CDR3 contains 14 residues. V lost 2 bases, J lost 2 bases, and 8 bases lay in between. Germline CDR1 MNHNS, CDR2 SASEGT. CDR3 sequence (DNA): TGTGCCAGCAGTGAACTAGGCTTCACAGATACGCAGTATTTT. Protein sequence: CASSELGFTDTQYF.

The rearrangement uses TRBV28 and TRBJ1-1; maybe TRBD1 (5 bases). Trimming took 6 bases from V and 1 from J, leaving 18 bases between them. The CDR3 loop spans 16 amino acids. Germline loops: CDR1 MDHEN, CDR2 SYDVKM. CDR3 residues: CASSAGHLDPNTEAFF. In nucleotides, the CDR3 is TGTGCCAGCAGCGCCGGACACCTCGACCCGAACACTGAAGCTTTCTTT.

V gene TRBV4-1 combines with J gene TRBJ1-5; tentatively, D is TRBD1 (5 bases). The CDR3 consists of 15 residues. Germline V gene lookup returns CDR1 MGHRA and CDR2 YSYEKL. V lost 0 bases, J lost 6 bases, and 12 bases lay in between. The CDR3 protein is CASSQDRRVVQPQHF. In nucleotides, the CDR3 is TGCGCCAGCAGCCAAGATCGCAGGGTGGTTCAGCCCCAGCATTTT.

This chain connects TRBV6-1 to TRBJ1-6; the match to TRBD1 covers 7 bases. The CDR3 has 14 residues. Germline CDR1 is MNHNS and CDR2 is SASEGT. V shed 2 bases, J shed 9 bases, and the junction held 4 bases outside the gene matches. CDR3 residues: CASSERQGRSPLHF. Here the CDR3 DNA reads TGTGCCAGCAGTGAAAGACAGGGACGTTCACCCCTCCACTTT.